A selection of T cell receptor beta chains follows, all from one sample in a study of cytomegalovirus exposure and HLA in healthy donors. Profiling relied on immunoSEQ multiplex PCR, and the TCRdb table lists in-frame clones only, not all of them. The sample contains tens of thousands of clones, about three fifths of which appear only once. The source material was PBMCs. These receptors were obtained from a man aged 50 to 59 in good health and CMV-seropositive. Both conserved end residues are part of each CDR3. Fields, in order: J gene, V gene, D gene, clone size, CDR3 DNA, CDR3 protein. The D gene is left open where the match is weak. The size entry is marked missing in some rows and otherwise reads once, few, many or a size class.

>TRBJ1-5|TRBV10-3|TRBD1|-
TGTGCCATCAGTGGGACAGGGGGCAATCAGCCCCAGCATTTT
CAISGTGGNQPQHF
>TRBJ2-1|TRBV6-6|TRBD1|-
TGTGCCAGCACAACTACCAGGGGGTTCAATGAGCAGTTCTTC
CASTTTRGFNEQFF
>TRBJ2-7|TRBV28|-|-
TGTGCCAGCAGTTCACAGGGGGGGTCCTACGAGCAGTACTTC
CASSSQGGSYEQYF
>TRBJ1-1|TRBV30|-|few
TGTGCCTGGAGTGCCCCAGGTAAACTGAACACTGAAGCTTTCTTT
CAWSAPGKLNTEAFF
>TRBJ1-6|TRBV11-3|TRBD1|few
TGTGCCAGCAGCCGGACAGGCGGGACGCCCCTCCACTTT
CASSRTGGTPLHF
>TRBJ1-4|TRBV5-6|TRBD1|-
TGTGCCAGCAGCTTGTTGTCAGGGGGGAAAAAACTGTTTTTT
CASSLLSGGKKLFF
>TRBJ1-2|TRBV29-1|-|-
TGCAGCGTTGATGGGCAGGGTGGGAATGGCTACACCTTC
CSVDGQGGNGYTF
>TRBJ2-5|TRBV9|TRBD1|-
TGTGCCAGCAGCGTAGAGGACAGGGGGGTTGGAGAGACCCAGTACTTC
CASSVEDRGVGETQYF
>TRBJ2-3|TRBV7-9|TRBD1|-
TGTGCCAGCAGCTTAGCGCGCCCAGGGGGCCCAGATACGCAGTATTTT
CASSLARPGGPDTQYF
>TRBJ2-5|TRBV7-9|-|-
TGTGCCAGCGAGTTGGCAGGGCAAGAGACCCAGTACTTC
CASELAGQETQYF
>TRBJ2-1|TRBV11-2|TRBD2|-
TGTGCCAGCAGCGACAAATCTAGCGGGAGGGCCGCTGAGCAGTTCTTC
CASSDKSSGRAAEQFF
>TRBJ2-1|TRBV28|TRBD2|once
TGTGCCAGCAGTTCCCCTAGCGGTGGCTCCTACAATGAGCAGTTCTTC
CASSSPSGGSYNEQFF
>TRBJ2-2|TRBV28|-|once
TGTGCCAGCAGTCTGCGACAATACAACACCGGGGAGCTGTTTTTT
CASSLRQYNTGELFF
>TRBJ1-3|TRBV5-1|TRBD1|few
TGCGCCAGCAGCCTGGACAGGGGCTCTGGAAACACCATATATTTT
CASSLDRGSGNTIYF
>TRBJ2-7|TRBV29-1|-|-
TGCAGCGTACGGGGACTCCGGAGTGCCTACGAGCAGTACTTC
CSVRGLRSAYEQYF
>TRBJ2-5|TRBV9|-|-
TGTGCCAGCAGCGTAGGGCCCTGGGGCTCTACACCCAGACCAGAGACCCAGTACTTC
CASSVGPWGSTPRPETQYF